The clone carrying this T cell receptor (beta chain) has only a few counts. What it recognizes is unknown. This specimen comes from a study of T-cell memory formation after mild COVID-19. Findings and limits, study-wide: Clones that contracted from day 15 to 85 were balanced CD4/CD8, while later expanders leaned CD4+.

Employing constant-segment primers, 5'RACE generated TCR alpha and TCR beta cDNA libraries bearing sample barcodes and UMIs. Each CDR3 protein gets one entry after TCRdb re-called the 5' RACE reads with MiXCR. The table shows some 410,000 distinct CDR3 sequences, with less than 25% occurring only once. V lost 5 bases, J lost 0 bases, and 5 bases stayed unmatched. CDR1 is SGHAT and CDR2 is FQNNGV in the germline V gene. CDR3 length: 15 amino acids. The clonotype comes from an adult woman who had mild COVID-19 (a few samples of this study predate the infection). Cell type and time point are not known. The sample taken for sequencing was PBMCs or a T cell subset sorted from them (not recorded which). This sequence joins TRBV11-2 and TRBJ2-7, with TRBD1 matching over 9 bases. CDR3 protein: CASSNRDRASYEQYF. The DNA for the CDR3 is TGTGCCAGCAGCAACCGGGACAGGGCCTCCTACGAGCAGTACTTC.